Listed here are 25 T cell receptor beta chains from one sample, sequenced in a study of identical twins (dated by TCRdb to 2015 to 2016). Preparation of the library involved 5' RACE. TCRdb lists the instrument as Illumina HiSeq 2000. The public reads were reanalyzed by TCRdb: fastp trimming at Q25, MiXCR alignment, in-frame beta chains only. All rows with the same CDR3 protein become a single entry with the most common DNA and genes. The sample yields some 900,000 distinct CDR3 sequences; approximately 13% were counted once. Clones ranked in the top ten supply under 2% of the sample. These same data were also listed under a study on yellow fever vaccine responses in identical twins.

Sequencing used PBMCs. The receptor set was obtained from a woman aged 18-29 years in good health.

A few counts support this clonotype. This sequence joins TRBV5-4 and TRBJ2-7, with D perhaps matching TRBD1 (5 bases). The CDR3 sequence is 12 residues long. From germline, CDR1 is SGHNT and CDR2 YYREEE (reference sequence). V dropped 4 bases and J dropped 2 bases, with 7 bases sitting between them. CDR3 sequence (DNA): TGTGCCAGCAGCACGGACACCTACGAGCAGTACTTC. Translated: CASSTDTYEQYF.

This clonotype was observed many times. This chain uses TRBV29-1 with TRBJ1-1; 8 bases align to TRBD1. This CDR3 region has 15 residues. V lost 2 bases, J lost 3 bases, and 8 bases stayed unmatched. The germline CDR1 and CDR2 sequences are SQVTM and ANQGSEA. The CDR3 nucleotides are TGCAGCGTTGAATCAGTAAGGACAGGGTACACTGAAGCTTTCTTT. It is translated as CSVESVRTGYTEAFF.

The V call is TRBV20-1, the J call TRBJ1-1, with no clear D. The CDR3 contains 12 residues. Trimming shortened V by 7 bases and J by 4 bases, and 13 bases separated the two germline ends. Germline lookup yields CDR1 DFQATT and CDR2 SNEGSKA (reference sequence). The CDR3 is CSVHVGGTEAFF. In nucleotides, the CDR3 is TGCAGTGTCCATGTGGGAGGCACTGAAGCTTTCTTT.

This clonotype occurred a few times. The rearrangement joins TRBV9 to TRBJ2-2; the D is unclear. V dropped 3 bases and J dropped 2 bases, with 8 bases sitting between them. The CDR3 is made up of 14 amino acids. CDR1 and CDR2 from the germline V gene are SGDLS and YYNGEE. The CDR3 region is CASSASVNTGELFF. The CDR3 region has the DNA TGTGCCAGCAGCGCATCAGTAAACACCGGGGAGCTGTTTTTT.

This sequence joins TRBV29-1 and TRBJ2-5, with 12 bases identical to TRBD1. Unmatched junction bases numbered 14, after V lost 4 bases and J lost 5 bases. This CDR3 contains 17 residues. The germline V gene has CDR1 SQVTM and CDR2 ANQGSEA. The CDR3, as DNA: TGCAGCGTTGTGTATTCAACCGGGACAGGGGGCACCGAGACCCAGTACTTC. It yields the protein CSVVYSTGTGGTETQYF.

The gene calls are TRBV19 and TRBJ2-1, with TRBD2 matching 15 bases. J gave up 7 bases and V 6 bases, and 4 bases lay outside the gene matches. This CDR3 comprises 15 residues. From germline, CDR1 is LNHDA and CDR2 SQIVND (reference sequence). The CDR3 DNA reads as TGTGCCAGTAGGGGGACTAGCGGGGGGCGGAATGAGCAGTTCTTC. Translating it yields CASRGTSGGRNEQFF.

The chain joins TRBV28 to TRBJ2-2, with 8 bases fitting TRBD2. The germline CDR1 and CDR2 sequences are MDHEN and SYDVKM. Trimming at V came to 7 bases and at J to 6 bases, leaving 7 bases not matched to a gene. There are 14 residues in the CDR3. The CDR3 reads CASTPRGGSGELFF. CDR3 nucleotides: TGTGCCAGCACCCCTCGGGGGGGATCCGGGGAGCTGTTTTTT.

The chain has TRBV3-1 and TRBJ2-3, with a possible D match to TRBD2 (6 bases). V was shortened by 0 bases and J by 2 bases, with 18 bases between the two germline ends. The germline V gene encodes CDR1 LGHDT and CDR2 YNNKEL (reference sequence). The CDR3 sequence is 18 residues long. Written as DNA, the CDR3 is TGTGCCAGCAGCCAAGATGCGGTCGGACTACCGAACACAGATACGCAGTATTTT. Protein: CASSQDAVGLPNTDTQYF.

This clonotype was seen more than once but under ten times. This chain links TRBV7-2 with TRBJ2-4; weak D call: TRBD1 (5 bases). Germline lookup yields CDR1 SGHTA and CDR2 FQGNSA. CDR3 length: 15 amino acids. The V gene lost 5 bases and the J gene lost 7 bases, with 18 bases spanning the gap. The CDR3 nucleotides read TGTGCCAGCAGCCCCCAGAAGACAGAAGGGAACATTCAGTACTTC. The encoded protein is CASSPQKTEGNIQYF.

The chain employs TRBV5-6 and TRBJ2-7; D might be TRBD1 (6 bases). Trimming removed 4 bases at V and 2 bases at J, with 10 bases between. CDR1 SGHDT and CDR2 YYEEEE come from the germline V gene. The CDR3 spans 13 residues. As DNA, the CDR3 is TGTGCCAGCAGCCCAGGGGCCACCTACGAGCAGTACGTC. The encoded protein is CASSPGATYEQYV.

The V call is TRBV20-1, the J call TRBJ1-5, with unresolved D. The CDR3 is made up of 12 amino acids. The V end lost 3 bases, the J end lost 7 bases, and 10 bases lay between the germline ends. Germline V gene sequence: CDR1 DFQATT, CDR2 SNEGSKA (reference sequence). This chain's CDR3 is CSASRSGQPQHF. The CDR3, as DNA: TGCAGTGCTAGCAGGAGTGGACAGCCCCAGCATTTT.

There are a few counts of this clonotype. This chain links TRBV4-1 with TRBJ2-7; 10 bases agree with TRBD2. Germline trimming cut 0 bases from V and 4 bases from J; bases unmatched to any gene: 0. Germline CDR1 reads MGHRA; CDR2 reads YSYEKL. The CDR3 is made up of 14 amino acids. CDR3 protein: CASSQELAGYEQYF. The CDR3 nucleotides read TGCGCCAGCAGCCAAGAACTAGCGGGGTACGAGCAGTACTTC.

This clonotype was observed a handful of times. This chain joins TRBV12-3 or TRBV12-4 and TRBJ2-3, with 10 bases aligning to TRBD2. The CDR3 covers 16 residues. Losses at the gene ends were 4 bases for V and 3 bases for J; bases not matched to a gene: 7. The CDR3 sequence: CASSSQFSGRTDTQYF. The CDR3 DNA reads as TGTGCCAGCAGTTCTCAGTTTAGCGGGAGGACAGATACGCAGTATTTT.

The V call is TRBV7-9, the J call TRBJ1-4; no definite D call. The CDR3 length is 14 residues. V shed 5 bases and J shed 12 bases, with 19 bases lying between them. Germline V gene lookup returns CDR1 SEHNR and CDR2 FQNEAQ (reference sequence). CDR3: CASSPNLPGPELFF. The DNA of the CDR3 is TGTGCCAGCAGCCCTAATTTACCCGGTCCGGAACTGTTTTTT.

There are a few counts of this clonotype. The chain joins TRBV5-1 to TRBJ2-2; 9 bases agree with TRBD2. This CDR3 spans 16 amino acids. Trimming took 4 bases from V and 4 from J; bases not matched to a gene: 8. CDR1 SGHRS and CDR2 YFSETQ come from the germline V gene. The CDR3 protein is CASSLLAGDLTGELFF. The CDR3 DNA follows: TGCGCCAGCAGCCTTTTAGCGGGGGACCTCACCGGGGAGCTGTTTTTT.

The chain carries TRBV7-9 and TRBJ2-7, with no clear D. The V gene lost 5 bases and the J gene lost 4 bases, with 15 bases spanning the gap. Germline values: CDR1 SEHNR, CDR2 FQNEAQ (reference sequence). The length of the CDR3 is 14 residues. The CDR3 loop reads CASSPEGVHYEQYF. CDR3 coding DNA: TGTGCCAGCAGCCCGGAAGGAGTCCATTACGAGCAGTACTTC.

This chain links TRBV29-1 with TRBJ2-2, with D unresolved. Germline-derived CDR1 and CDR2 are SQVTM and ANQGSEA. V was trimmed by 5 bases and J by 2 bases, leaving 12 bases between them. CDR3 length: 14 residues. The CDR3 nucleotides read TGCAGCGTTACTTGGCGGCCCAACACCGGGGAGCTGTTTTTT. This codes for CSVTWRPNTGELFF.

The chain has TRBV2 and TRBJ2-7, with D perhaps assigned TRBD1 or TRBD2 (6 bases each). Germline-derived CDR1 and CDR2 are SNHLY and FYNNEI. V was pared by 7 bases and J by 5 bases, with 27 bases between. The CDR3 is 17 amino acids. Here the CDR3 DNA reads TGTGCCAGCAACCCCCGGGTAGCGCGGTACCGGGGGCACGAGCAGTACGTC. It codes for CASNPRVARYRGHEQYV.

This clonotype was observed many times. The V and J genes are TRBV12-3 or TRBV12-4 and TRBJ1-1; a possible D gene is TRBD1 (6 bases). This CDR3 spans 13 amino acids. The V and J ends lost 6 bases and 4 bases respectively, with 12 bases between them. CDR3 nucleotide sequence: TGTGCCAGCAGCCGAGGGGGTAGCACTGAAGCTTTCTTT. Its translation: CASSRGGSTEAFF.

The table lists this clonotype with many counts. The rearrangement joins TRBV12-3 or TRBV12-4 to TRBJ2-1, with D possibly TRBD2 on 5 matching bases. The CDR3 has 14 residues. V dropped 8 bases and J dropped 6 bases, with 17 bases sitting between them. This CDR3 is CASFVAEGSNEQFF. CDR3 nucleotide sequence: TGTGCCAGCTTCGTGGCAGAGGGTAGCAATGAGCAGTTCTTC.

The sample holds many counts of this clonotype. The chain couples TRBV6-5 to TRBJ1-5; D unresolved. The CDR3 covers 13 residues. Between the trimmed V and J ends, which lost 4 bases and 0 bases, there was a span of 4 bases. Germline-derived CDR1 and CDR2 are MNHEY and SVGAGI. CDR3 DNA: TGTGCCAGCAGTTCCACTAGCAATCAGCCCCAGCATTTT. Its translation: CASSSTSNQPQHF.

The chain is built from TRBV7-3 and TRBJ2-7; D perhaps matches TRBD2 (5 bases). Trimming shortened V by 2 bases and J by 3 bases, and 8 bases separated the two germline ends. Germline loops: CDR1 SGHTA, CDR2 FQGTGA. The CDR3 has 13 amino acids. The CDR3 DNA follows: TGTGCCAGCAGCTTAGACTATTTCTACGAGCAGTACTTC. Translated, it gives CASSLDYFYEQYF.

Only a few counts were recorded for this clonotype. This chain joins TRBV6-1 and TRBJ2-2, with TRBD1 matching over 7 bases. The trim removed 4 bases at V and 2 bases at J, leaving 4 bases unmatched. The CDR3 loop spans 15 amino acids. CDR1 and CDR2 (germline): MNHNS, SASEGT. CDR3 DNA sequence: TGTGCCAGCAGTGTGGGGACAGACAACACCGGGGAGCTGTTTTTT. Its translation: CASSVGTDNTGELFF.

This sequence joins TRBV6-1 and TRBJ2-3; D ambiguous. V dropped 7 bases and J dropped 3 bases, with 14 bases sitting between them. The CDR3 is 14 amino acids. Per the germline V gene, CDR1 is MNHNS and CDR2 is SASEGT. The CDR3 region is CASKSVLGTDTQYF. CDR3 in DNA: TGTGCCAGCAAATCTGTGTTAGGGACAGATACGCAGTATTTT.

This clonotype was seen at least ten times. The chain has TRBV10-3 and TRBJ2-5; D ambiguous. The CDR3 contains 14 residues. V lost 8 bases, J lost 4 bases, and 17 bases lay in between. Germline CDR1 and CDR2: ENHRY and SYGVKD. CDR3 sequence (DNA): TGTGCCATCTCTCAGGACCTGCAACGAGAGACCCAGTACTTC. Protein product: CAISQDLQRETQYF.